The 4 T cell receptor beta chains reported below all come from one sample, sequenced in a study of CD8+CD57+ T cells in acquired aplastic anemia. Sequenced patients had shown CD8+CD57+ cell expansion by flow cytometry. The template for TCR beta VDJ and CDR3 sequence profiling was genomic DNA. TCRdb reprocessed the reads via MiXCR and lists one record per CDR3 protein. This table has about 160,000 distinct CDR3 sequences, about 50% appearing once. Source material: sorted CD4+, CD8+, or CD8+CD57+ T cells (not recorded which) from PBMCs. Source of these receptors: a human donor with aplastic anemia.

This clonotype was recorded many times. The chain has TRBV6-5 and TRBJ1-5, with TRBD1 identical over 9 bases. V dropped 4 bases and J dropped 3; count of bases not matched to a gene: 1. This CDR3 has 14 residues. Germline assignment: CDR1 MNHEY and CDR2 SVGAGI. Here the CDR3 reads CASSWTGDNQPQHF. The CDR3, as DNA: TGTGCCAGCAGTTGGACAGGGGACAATCAGCCCCAGCATTTT.

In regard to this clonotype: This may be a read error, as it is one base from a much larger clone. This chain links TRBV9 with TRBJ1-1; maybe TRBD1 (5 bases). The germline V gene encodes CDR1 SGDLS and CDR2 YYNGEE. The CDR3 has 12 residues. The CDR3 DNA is TGTACCAGCCGGGGGGTTAACACTGAAGCTTTCTTT. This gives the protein CTSRGVNTEAFF.

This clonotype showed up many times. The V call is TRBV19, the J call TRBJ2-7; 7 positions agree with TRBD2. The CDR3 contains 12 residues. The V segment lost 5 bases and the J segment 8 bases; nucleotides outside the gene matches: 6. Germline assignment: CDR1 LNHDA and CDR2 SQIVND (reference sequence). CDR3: CASSGGGGKQYF. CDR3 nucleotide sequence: TGTGCCAGTAGTGGGGGGGGGGGGAAGCAGTACTTC.

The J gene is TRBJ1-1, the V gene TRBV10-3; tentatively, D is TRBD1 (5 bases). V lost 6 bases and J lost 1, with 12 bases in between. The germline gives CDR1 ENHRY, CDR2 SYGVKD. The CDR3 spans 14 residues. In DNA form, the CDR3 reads TGTGCCATCAGGGACATTGGAGAGAACACTGAAGCTTTCTTT. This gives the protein CAIRDIGENTEAFF.